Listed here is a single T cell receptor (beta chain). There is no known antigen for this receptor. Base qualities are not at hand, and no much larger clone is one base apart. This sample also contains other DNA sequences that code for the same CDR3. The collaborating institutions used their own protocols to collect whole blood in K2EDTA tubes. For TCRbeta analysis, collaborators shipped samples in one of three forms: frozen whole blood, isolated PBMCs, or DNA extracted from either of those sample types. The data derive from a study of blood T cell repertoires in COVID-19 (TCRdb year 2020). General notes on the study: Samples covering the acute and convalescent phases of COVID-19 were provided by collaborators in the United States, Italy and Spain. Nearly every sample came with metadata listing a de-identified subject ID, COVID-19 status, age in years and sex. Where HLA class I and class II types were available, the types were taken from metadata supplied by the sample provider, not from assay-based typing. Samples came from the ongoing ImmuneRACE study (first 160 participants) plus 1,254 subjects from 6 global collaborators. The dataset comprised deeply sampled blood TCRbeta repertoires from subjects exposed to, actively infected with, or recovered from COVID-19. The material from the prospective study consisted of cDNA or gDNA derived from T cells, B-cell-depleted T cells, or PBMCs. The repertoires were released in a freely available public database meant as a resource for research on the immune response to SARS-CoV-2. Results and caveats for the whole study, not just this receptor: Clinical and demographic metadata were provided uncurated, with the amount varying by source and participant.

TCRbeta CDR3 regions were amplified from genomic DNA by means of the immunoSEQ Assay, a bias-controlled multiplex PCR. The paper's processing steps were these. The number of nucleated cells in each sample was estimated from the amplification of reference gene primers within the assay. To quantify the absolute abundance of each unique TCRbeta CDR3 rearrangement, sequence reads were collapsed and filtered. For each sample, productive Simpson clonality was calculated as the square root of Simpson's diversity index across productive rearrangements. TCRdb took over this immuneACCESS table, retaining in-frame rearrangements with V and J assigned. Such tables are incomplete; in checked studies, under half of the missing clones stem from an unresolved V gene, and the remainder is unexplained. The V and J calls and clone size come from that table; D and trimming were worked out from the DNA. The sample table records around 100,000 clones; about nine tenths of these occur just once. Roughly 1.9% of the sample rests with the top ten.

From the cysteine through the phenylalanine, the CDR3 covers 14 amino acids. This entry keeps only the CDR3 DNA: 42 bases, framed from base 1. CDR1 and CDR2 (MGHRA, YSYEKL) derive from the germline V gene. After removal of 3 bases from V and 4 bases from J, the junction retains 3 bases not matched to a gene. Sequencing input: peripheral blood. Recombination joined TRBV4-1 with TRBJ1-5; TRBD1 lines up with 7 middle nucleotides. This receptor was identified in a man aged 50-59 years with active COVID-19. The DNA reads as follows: TGCGCCAGCAGCCAGAGACAGGGTAATCAGCCCCAGCATTTT. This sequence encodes CASSQRQGNQPQHF.